This entry lists 22 T cell receptor beta chains sequenced from one sample in a study of identical twins. TCRdb independently ran MiXCR on the 5' RACE reads; one entry per CDR3 protein. Among 570,000 or so distinct CDR3 sequences, 7.5% to 10% were seen once, and the ten largest hold roughly 3%. These sequences were also reported in another study, on yellow fever vaccine responses in identical twins.

Sequenced material: PBMCs. The source of these receptors is a woman aged 18-30 years in good health.

The V and J genes are TRBV20-1 and TRBJ2-7, with D maybe TRBD2 (6 bases). Between the trimmed V and J ends, which lost 6 bases and 0 bases, there was a span of 9 bases. The CDR3 consists of 12 residues. The V gene's germline CDR1 is DFQATT and CDR2 SNEGSKA (reference sequence). This CDR3 reads CSAGGRSYEQYF. The CDR3 nucleotides are TGCAGTGCGGGGGGTCGCTCCTACGAGCAGTACTTC.

This clonotype showed up many times. V is TRBV29-1 and J is TRBJ1-2, with D perhaps TRBD1 (5 bases). The CDR3 has 14 residues. V was cut by 3 bases and J by 1 base, with 12 bases left in between. The germline gives CDR1 SQVTM, CDR2 ANQGSEA. The CDR3 coding sequence is TGCAGCGTTGATCTGGACACAAGTAACTATGGCTACACCTTC. It encodes CSVDLDTSNYGYTF.

The gene calls are TRBV3-1 and TRBJ1-2; D possibly corresponds to TRBD1 (6 bases). V lost 4 bases and J 8 bases, leaving 20 bases between the germline ends. The CDR3 is 15 residues long. Germline V CDR1 and CDR2: LGHDT, YNNKEL (reference sequence). CDR3 DNA: TGTGCCAGCAGCCCAGTGGTGACAGGCCAAGGGGGCTACACCTTC. It codes for CASSPVVTGQGGYTF.

This clonotype occurred a few times. V usage is TRBV29-1 and J usage is TRBJ2-2; tentatively, D is TRBD1 (6 bases). This CDR3 comprises 11 residues. Germline V gives CDR1 SQVTM, CDR2 ANQGSEA. Trimming left V 4 bases short and J 7 bases short, with 7 bases between. The CDR3 spells CSVGDIGELFF. CDR3 bases: TGCAGCGTTGGGGACATCGGGGAGCTGTTTTTT.

This clonotype was found many times. The chain employs TRBV5-1 and TRBJ2-2; D may be TRBD2 (6 bases). The CDR3 has 13 residues. Germline values: CDR1 SGHRS, CDR2 YFSETQ. V was cut by 5 bases and J by 6 bases, with 11 bases left in between. CDR3 sequence: CASSGTSAGELFF. In DNA form, the CDR3 reads TGCGCCAGCAGTGGGACTTCTGCCGGGGAGCTGTTTTTT.

At least ten counts were recorded for this clonotype. The chain has TRBV14 and TRBJ1-1; D remains unclear. The V gene's germline CDR1 is SGHDN and CDR2 FVKESK. The CDR3 is made up of 14 amino acids. Trimming removed 6 bases at V and 1 base at J, with 12 bases between. DNA of the CDR3: TGTGCCAGCAGTCAATTATCCGGGAACACTGAAGCTTTCTTT. This translates into CASSQLSGNTEAFF.

This clonotype came up many times. CDR3 protein: CASSLESGGRPYNEQFF. CDR3 sequence (DNA): TGCGCCAGCAGCTTGGAAAGCGGTGGGAGGCCCTACAATGAGCAGTTCTTC. The rearrangement uses TRBV5-1 and TRBJ2-1; D may be TRBD2 (6 bases). Germline loops: CDR1 SGHRS, CDR2 YFSETQ. The CDR3 spans 17 residues. Trimming left V 0 bases short and J 2 bases short, with 15 bases between.

V usage is TRBV7-9 and J usage is TRBJ2-1; D perhaps matches TRBD1 (5 bases). This CDR3 is 13 amino acids long. Germline V gene lookup returns CDR1 SEHNR and CDR2 FQNEAQ (reference sequence). With 9 bases removed from V and 6 bases from J, the gap between germline ends came to 15 bases. CDR3 bases: TGTGCCAGTAAGCTCACAGGTACCAATGAGCAGTTCTTC. It is translated as CASKLTGTNEQFF.

There are a few counts of this clonotype. The chain links TRBV3-1 to TRBJ1-2; 9 bases agree with TRBD1. Germline values: CDR1 LGHDT, CDR2 YNNKEL (reference sequence). This CDR3 contains 13 residues. V dropped 4 bases and J dropped 8; count of bases not matched to a gene: 5. The CDR3, as DNA: TGTGCCAGCAGCCGGGGACAGGGCCTGGGCTACACCTTC. Translation: CASSRGQGLGYTF.

V usage is TRBV27 and J usage is TRBJ2-5, with D possibly being TRBD1 or TRBD2 (6 bases each). CDR3 length: 16 amino acids. Germline values: CDR1 MNHEY, CDR2 SMNVEV (reference sequence). Trimming took 5 bases from V and 5 from J, leaving 21 bases between them. The CDR3 loop is CASSPHPPLGGETQYF. Written as DNA, the CDR3 is TGTGCCAGCAGTCCTCACCCCCCTTTAGGGGGGGAGACCCAGTACTTC.

The chain links TRBV7-9 to TRBJ1-4; D ambiguous. This CDR3 spans 16 amino acids. V lost 1 base to trimming and J lost 3 bases, with 12 bases between them. Germline V gene lookup returns CDR1 SEHNR and CDR2 FQNEAQ (reference sequence). The CDR3 is CASSLVARASNEKLFF. CDR3 DNA sequence: TGTGCCAGCAGCTTAGTAGCACGGGCCTCTAATGAAAAACTGTTTTTT.

This clonotype has just a few counts. In DNA form, the CDR3 reads TGTGCCAGCAGCTTAGATCCGGACTATATACCCGGGGAGCTGTTTTTT. Encoded protein: CASSLDPDYIPGELFF. This chain uses TRBV7-2 with TRBJ2-2, with a weak D call TRBD2 (6 bases). Per the germline V gene, CDR1 is SGHTA and CDR2 is FQGNSA. Trimming removed 1 base at V and 6 bases at J, with 15 bases between. The CDR3 covers 16 residues.

This clonotype has ten or more counts. The chain employs TRBV12-3 or TRBV12-4 and TRBJ2-1; TRBD1 might be the D (5 bases). The germline V and J ends were trimmed by 5 bases and 4 bases, with 9 bases remaining between them. This CDR3 is built from 13 residues. CDR3 loop: CASSGQGYNEQFF. The CDR3 bases are TGTGCCAGCAGTGGTCAGGGTTACAATGAGCAGTTCTTC.

This clonotype turned up a few times. This chain's CDR3 is CASSLRPGDTSTDTQYF. CDR3 in DNA: TGTGCCAGCAGCTTGAGGCCCGGTGATACTAGCACAGATACGCAGTATTTT. This chain joins TRBV5-5 and TRBJ2-3; D not resolved. The CDR3 spans 17 residues. V lost 1 base and J lost 0, with 15 bases in between. Germline values: CDR1 SGHKS, CDR2 YYEKEE (reference sequence).

This clonotype turned up a few times. This sequence joins TRBV20-1 and TRBJ1-2; no reliable D call. CDR1 and CDR2 from the germline V gene are DFQATT and SNEGSKA (reference sequence). There are 13 residues in the CDR3. Trimming left V 6 bases short and J 4 bases short, with 15 bases between. The CDR3 protein is CSAQWAQGYGYTF. In DNA form, the CDR3 reads TGCAGTGCCCAATGGGCTCAAGGCTATGGCTACACCTTC.

This clonotype was detected ten times or more. CDR3 DNA: TGCGCCAGCAGCTACAGGGAAGAGACCCAGTACTTC. It encodes CASSYREETQYF. The chain couples TRBV5-1 to TRBJ2-5; D perhaps matches TRBD1 (6 bases). Germline V gene data show CDR1 as SGHRS and CDR2 as YFSETQ. Trimming pared 3 bases from V and 3 bases from J, leaving 6 bases between. The CDR3 covers 12 residues.

The chain carries TRBV27 and TRBJ2-1; D remains unclear. Germline loops: CDR1 MNHEY, CDR2 SMNVEV (reference sequence). The V gene lost 0 bases and the J gene lost 0 bases, with 9 bases spanning the gap. CDR3 length equals 16 residues. The CDR3 coding sequence is TGTGCCAGCAGTTTATCAGAGTGGAGCTCCTACAATGAGCAGTTCTTC. It encodes CASSLSEWSSYNEQFF.

This chain joins TRBV7-2 and TRBJ2-3; D may be TRBD1 or TRBD2 (5 bases each). Trimming left V 2 bases short and J 4 bases short, with 19 bases between. This CDR3 region has 17 residues. From germline, CDR1 is SGHTA and CDR2 FQGNSA. The CDR3, as DNA: TGTGCCAGCAGCTTAATCAGGGCCCCCCGGGGAGCAGATACGCAGTATTTT. Translation gives CASSLIRAPRGADTQYF. The variable domain in full, completed from reference TRBV7-2 and TRBJ2-3, reads GAGVSQSPSNKVTEKGKDVELRCDPISGHTALYWYRQSLGQGLEFLIYFQGNSAPDKSGLPSDRFSAERTGGSVSTLTIQRTQQEDSAVYLCASSLIRAPRGADTQYFGPGTRLTVL.

This clonotype was found a few times. The chain carries TRBV20-1 and TRBJ2-3; a weak D match, TRBD2 (5 bases). V lost 3 bases to trimming and J lost 1 base, with 8 bases between them. The CDR3 totals 13 residues. The germline V gene encodes CDR1 DFQATT and CDR2 SNEGSKA (reference sequence). The CDR3 here is CSARRRGTDTQYF. The CDR3 DNA reads TGCAGTGCTAGGAGGCGGGGCACAGATACGCAGTATTTT.

The table lists this clonotype with a few counts. V and J are TRBV4-2 and TRBJ2-3; TRBD2 might be the D (6 bases). Germline V gene sequence: CDR1 LGHNA, CDR2 YNFKEQ. The CDR3 runs to 17 residues. V was trimmed by 1 base and J by 6 bases, leaving 20 bases between them. Written as DNA, the CDR3 is TGTGCCAGCAGCCAAGTGGGGCTGGGGGGAGGAGCGGATACGCAGTATTTT. As protein: CASSQVGLGGGADTQYF.

This clonotype was seen ten or more times. The V gene is TRBV5-1, the J gene TRBJ2-7, with 13 bases that match TRBD2. The J segment lost 4 bases and the V segment lost 4 bases, leaving 14 bases of the junction unmatched. Germline lookup yields CDR1 SGHRS and CDR2 YFSETQ. The CDR3 length is 18 residues. CDR3 protein: CASSASPGLAGLGYEQYF. The CDR3 DNA is TGCGCCAGCAGCGCCTCTCCGGGACTAGCGGGATTAGGTTACGAGCAGTACTTC.

This clonotype was seen repeatedly, ten times or more. The chain has TRBV12-3 or TRBV12-4 and TRBJ2-1, with 8 bases fitting TRBD2. This CDR3 is built from 16 residues. J lost 0 bases, V lost 6 bases, and 7 bases had no gene match. The CDR3 loop reads CASSREGGNSYNEQFF. The CDR3 coding sequence is TGTGCCAGCAGCCGGGAGGGGGGCAACTCCTACAATGAGCAGTTCTTC.